These T cell receptor beta chains were read from a single sample in a study of regulatory dendritic cells for organ transplantation. Sequenced by immunoSEQ multiplex PCR; TCRdb stores in-frame clones only, minus some. The sample has 9,500 to 14,000 clones, roughly 91% seen once. Which antigens these TCRs recognize remains unknown. Sequences were obtained from naive CD8+ T cells from blood cultured with dendritic cells. The receptors were sampled from a human donor in good health. Both conserved end residues are part of each CDR3. The D gene is left open where the match is weak. Clone size, where shown, is once, few, many, or a class for clones that have expanded.

J	D	size	V	CDR3	DNA
TRBJ1-5	-	-	TRBV27	CASSFYVNQPQHF	TGTGCCAGCAGTTTTTACGTAAATCAGCCCCAGCATTTT
TRBJ2-3	TRBD2	-	TRBV19	CATLAGGQDTQYF	TGTGCCACCTTGGCGGGGGGGCAAGATACGCAGTATTTT
TRBJ2-1	-	once	TRBV4-2	CASSQTVGAEDEQFF	TGTGCCAGCAGCCAAACCGTAGGGGCCGAGGATGAGCAGTTCTTC
TRBJ2-1	-	-	TRBV21-1	CASSYLKGDEQFF	TGTGCCAGCAGCTACCTAAAAGGAGATGAGCAGTTCTTC
TRBJ2-1	TRBD2	-	TRBV5-4	CASSLRGGLHNEQFF	TGTGCCAGCAGCTTGCGGGGGGGGCTCCACAATGAGCAGTTCTTC
TRBJ2-3	-	-	TRBV4-3	CASSQDWGVGGDTQYF	TGCGCCAGCAGCCAAGATTGGGGGGTTGGAGGAGATACGCAGTATTTT
TRBJ2-7	TRBD2	-	TRBV10-2	CASSWVAGTSYEQYF	TGCGCCAGCAGTTGGGTAGCGGGTACTTCCTACGAGCAGTACTTC
TRBJ2-2	-	-	TRBV27	CASSFRLGELRVGELFF	TGTGCCAGCAGTTTCCGGCTTGGAGAACTCCGAGTCGGGGAGCTGTTTTTT
TRBJ2-3	TRBD2	-	TRBV13	CASSLSPAGGTDTQYF	TGTGCCAGCAGCTTGTCCCCAGCGGGAGGTACAGATACGCAGTATTTT
TRBJ1-1	-	-	TRBV27	CASSSGVYTEAFF	TGTGCCAGCAGCTCAGGGGTATATACTGAAGCTTTCTTT
TRBJ1-2	-	-	TRBV30	CAWSVQRRYTF	TGTGCCTGGAGTGTACAGAGGCGCTACACCTTC
TRBJ2-3	-	-	TRBV9	CASSVDGRTDTQYF	TGTGCCAGCAGCGTAGATGGCAGAACAGATACGCAGTATTTT
TRBJ2-2	TRBD1	-	TRBV7-9	CASSRRDRGRGELFF	TGTGCCAGCAGCCGTCGGGACAGGGGGCGCGGGGAGCTGTTTTTT
TRBJ2-1	-	-	TRBV6-5	CASSFPGEIEFF	TGTGCCAGCAGTTTCCCAGGGGAGATCGAGTTCTTC
TRBJ1-2	-	-	TRBV30	CAWSVLNFDYGYTF	TGTGCCTGGAGTGTTCTTAATTTCGACTATGGCTACACCTTC
TRBJ2-3	-	-	TRBV2	CASSETSYPRRSDTQYF	TGTGCCAGCAGTGAAACTAGCTACCCCCGGCGGTCAGATACGCAGTATTTT
TRBJ2-3	-	-	TRBV6-1	CASSAREFATDTQYF	TGTGCCAGCAGTGCTAGGGAATTCGCCACAGATACGCAGTATTTT
TRBJ2-2	TRBD2	-	TRBV5-4	CASELAGAGELFF	TGTGCCAGCGAACTAGCGGGAGCCGGGGAGCTGTTTTTT
TRBJ2-1	-	-	TRBV9	CASSVRPRGSTNEQFF	TGTGCCAGCAGCGTACGCCCCCGGGGAAGCACCAATGAGCAGTTCTTC
TRBJ1-1	-	-	TRBV19	CASSITSNTEAFF	TGTGCCAGTAGTATTACAAGTAACACTGAAGCTTTCTTT
TRBJ1-2	TRBD1	-	TRBV7-9	CASSGTGEGYTF	TGTGCCAGCAGCGGGACAGGGGAGGGCTACACCTTC
TRBJ1-1	-	-	TRBV7-8	CASSSNQGGFPLEAFF	TGTGCCAGCAGCTCTAACCAGGGAGGGTTCCCCCTGGAAGCTTTCTTT
TRBJ1-1	-	-	TRBV27	CASSLFPPNRAYTEAFF	TGTGCCAGCAGTTTATTTCCACCGAACAGGGCCTACACTGAAGCTTTCTTT
TRBJ2-7	-	-	TRBV4-3	CASSLSYQDSAYEQYF	TGCGCCAGCAGCCTATCGTACCAAGACAGCGCTTACGAGCAGTACTTC
TRBJ2-1	-	-	TRBV2	CASRKGLDNEQFF	TGTGCCAGCAGGAAGGGCCTTGACAATGAGCAGTTCTTC
TRBJ2-2	TRBD1	-	TRBV28	CASSPQGAYDTGELFF	TGTGCCAGCAGTCCACAGGGGGCATACGACACCGGGGAGCTGTTTTTT
TRBJ2-7	-	-	TRBV7-9	CASSLGGVYEQYF	TGTGCCAGCAGCTTAGGCGGGGTCTACGAGCAGTACTTC
TRBJ2-1	-	few	TRBV2	CASKQNAYNEQFF	TGTGCCAGCAAACAGAATGCTTACAATGAGCAGTTCTTC
TRBJ2-5	-	-	TRBV19	CASSPGDGLGETQYF	TGTGCCAGTAGTCCAGGGGACGGGCTTGGAGAGACCCAGTACTTC
TRBJ2-7	-	-	TRBV7-9	CASSLAVGQIYEQYF	TGTGCCAGCAGCTTAGCGGTCGGGCAGATCTACGAGCAGTACTTC
TRBJ1-1	TRBD1	-	TRBV10-3	CAISERDRVNTEAFF	TGTGCCATCAGTGAGAGGGACAGGGTGAACACTGAAGCTTTCTTT
TRBJ1-2	-	-	TRBV6-5	CASSSIQLELLYGYTF	TGTGCCAGCAGTTCGATACAACTCGAGCTCCTCTATGGCTACACCTTC
TRBJ1-5	TRBD1	-	TRBV27	CASSRQGGGEPQHF	TGTGCCAGCAGTCGACAGGGGGGTGGGGAGCCCCAGCATTTT
TRBJ2-7	TRBD2	-	TRBV10-3	CAISDAGGANSYEQYF	TGTGCCATCAGCGACGCGGGGGGGGCTAATTCCTACGAGCAGTACTTC
TRBJ1-5	TRBD1	few	TRBV4-1	CASSQEWGQLPAQHF	TGCGCCAGCAGCCAAGAATGGGGACAGCTTCCAGCCCAGCATTTT
TRBJ2-1	TRBD2	-	TRBV10-1	CASSENRPSGEQFF	TGCGCCAGCAGTGAGAACAGGCCTAGCGGTGAGCAGTTCTTC
TRBJ2-7	TRBD1	-	TRBV4-3	CASSQEGQGLYEQYF	TGCGCCAGCAGCCAAGAAGGACAGGGGCTCTACGAGCAGTACTTC
TRBJ1-5	-	-	TRBV7-6	CASSAFRQPQHF	TGTGCCAGCAGCGCCTTTCGGCAGCCCCAGCATTTT
TRBJ1-2	-	-	TRBV27	CASSLGGAGYGYTF	TGTGCCAGCAGTTTGGGGGGGGCAGGCTATGGCTACACCTTC
TRBJ2-3	-	-	TRBV11-2	CASSLVGGTDTQYF	TGTGCCAGCAGCTTAGTAGGGGGGACAGATACGCAGTATTTT
TRBJ2-3	TRBD1	-	TRBV30	CAWSAGTGTFTDTQYF	TGTGCCTGGAGTGCCGGGACAGGGACATTCACAGATACGCAGTATTTT
TRBJ2-5	-	-	TRBV4-2	CASSVRTDPGGETQYF	TGTGCCAGCAGCGTGCGGACGGACCCTGGAGGAGAGACCCAGTACTTC
TRBJ2-7	-	-	TRBV2	CASPKGLEQYF	TGTGCCAGCCCTAAGGGATTGGAGCAGTACTTC
TRBJ2-7	-	-	TRBV6-5	CASSYSVTYEQYF	TGTGCCAGCAGTTACTCGGTGACCTACGAGCAGTACTTC
TRBJ1-1	-	-	TRBV7-9	CASSLGGNEAFF	TGTGCCAGCAGCTTAGGGGGGAATGAAGCTTTCTTT
TRBJ1-2	-	-	TRBV28	CASSPRTQGFYYGYTF	TGTGCCAGCAGTCCACGCACGCAGGGTTTTTACTATGGCTACACCTTC